This T cell receptor (beta chain) was profiled in a study of vaccination and CD4 T cells after COVID-19. V was cut by 0 bases and J by 4 bases, with 7 bases left in between. The CDR3 runs 13 residues. The germline gives CDR1 GTSNPN, CDR2 SVGIG (reference sequence). CD4+ T cells that had been cultured provided DNA sequenced with the Oncomine TCR Beta short-read assay. TCRdb re-called the PCR reads through MiXCR, storing one row per CDR3 protein. The table includes about 20,000 distinct CDR3 sequences, around three fifths detected once. As to this clonotype: The antigen remains unidentified.

Treatment: approximately nine-day PBMC culture with coronavirus spike peptide pools or control peptides (ViraFEST assay). Negative selection isolated the CD4+ T cells once the cells had been cultured for nine to ten days. The chain employs TRBV30 and TRBJ1-5; D not resolved. The specimen sequenced was CD4+ T cells from blood, cultured in vitro. This TCR derives from a human donor who had recovered from COVID-19. This chain's CDR3 is CAWSVDGNQPQHF. DNA for the CDR3: TGTGCCTGGAGTGTAGACGGTAATCAGCCCCAGCATTTT.